The 15 T cell receptor beta chains below all came from one sample that was sequenced in a study of T-cell reconstitution after alpha-beta-depleted transplantation in children. For TCRbeta, the library was prepared with unique molecular identifiers. One entry per CDR3 protein results from TCRdb running MiXCR on the PCR reads. The sample carries some 200,000 distinct CDR3 sequences, around 8.4% recorded once. Sequenced material: PBMCs, mostly from graft donor cells, taken 360 days after TCRalphabeta/CD19-depleted stem cell transplant. Receptor source: a male patient aged 2 to 9 who had a stem cell transplant for acute myeloid leukemia, so the T cells may come from the graft donor.

This clonotype was observed a few times. V is TRBV29-1 and J is TRBJ2-7, with D perhaps TRBD1 (6 bases). This CDR3 has 15 residues. Trimming pared 6 bases from V and 2 bases from J, leaving 20 bases between. Germline lookup yields CDR1 SQVTM and CDR2 ANQGSEA. The CDR3 bases are TGCAGCGTCGCTCCCAACGACAGGCCCCCCTACGAGCAGTACGTC. It is translated as CSVAPNDRPPYEQYV.

This clonotype was picked up many times. This chain joins TRBV12-3 or TRBV12-4 and TRBJ2-5; D call uncertain. Trimming stripped 5 bases from V and 5 bases from J, with 9 bases between. CDR3 length: 12 residues. The CDR3 bases are TGTGCCAGCAGTCGGATTCGGGAGACCCAGTACTTC. It is translated as CASSRIRETQYF.

CDR3 region: CAWSARSGLAGGNEQFF. The CDR3 DNA sequence: TGTGCCTGGAGTGCGCGCTCGGGACTAGCGGGGGGAAATGAGCAGTTCTTC. The J gene is TRBJ2-1, the V gene TRBV30, with 15 bases matching TRBD2. The J segment lost 7 bases and the V segment lost 1 base, leaving 8 bases of the junction unmatched. Germline V gives CDR1 GTSNPN, CDR2 SVGIG (reference sequence). The CDR3 sequence is 17 residues long.

This rearrangement joins TRBV20-1 to TRBJ1-2, with D maybe TRBD1 (5 bases). Trimming pared 6 bases from V and 6 bases from J, leaving 17 bases between. Germline CDR1 is DFQATT and CDR2 is SNEGSKA (reference sequence). The CDR3 covers 13 residues. This chain's CDR3 is CSAARASGNGYTF. The CDR3 region has the DNA TGCAGTGCCGCTAGGGCCTCAGGGAATGGCTACACCTTC.

This clonotype has a count of ten or more. The rearrangement uses TRBV6-2 or TRBV6-3 and TRBJ2-7, with D possibly TRBD2 on 6 matching bases. Germline loops: CDR1 MNHEY, CDR2 SVGEGT. The CDR3 consists of 16 residues. V dropped 4 bases and J dropped 0 bases, with 16 bases sitting between them. The CDR3 DNA follows: TGTGCCAGCAGTTCAAGGAGAATAGCGGCCTCCTACGAGCAGTACTTC. Amino acid sequence: CASSSRRIAASYEQYF.

This clonotype was seen repeatedly, ten times or more. The gene calls are TRBV7-6 and TRBJ2-2, with unresolved D. Germline-derived CDR1 and CDR2 are SGHVS and FNYEAQ. V lost 6 bases and J lost 4, with 18 bases in between. The CDR3 runs 16 residues. The CDR3 DNA is TGTGCCAGCAGGGCGGAGATTGGGTTTACCACCGGGGAGCTGTTTTTT. Translation gives CASRAEIGFTTGELFF.

The chain employs TRBV5-1 and TRBJ1-6; 7 bases line up with TRBD1. Germline values: CDR1 SGHRS, CDR2 YFSETQ. The CDR3 runs to 15 residues. The trim removed 2 bases at V and 7 bases at J, leaving 6 bases unmatched. CDR3 residues: CASSLWDSGNSPLHF. CDR3 nucleotides: TGCGCCAGCAGCTTATGGGACAGCGGCAATTCACCCCTCCACTTT.

V is TRBV2 and J is TRBJ2-1; no clear D gene. Looked up from germline, CDR1 is SNHLY and CDR2 is FYNNEI. V lost 8 bases and J lost 0, with 17 bases in between. This CDR3 comprises 16 residues. CDR3 DNA: TGTGCCAGCCCCAGCCCATCACGGTCCTCCTACAATGAGCAGTTCTTC. The encoded protein is CASPSPSRSSYNEQFF. The full variable domain, its missing parts supplied by reference TRBV2 and TRBJ2-1, is EPEVTQTPSHQVTQMGQEVILRCVPISNHLYFYWYRQILGQKVEFLVSFYNNEISEKSEIFDDQFSVERPDGSNFTLKIRSTKLEDSAMYFCASPSPSRSSYNEQFFGPGTRLTVL.

This clonotype was seen ten or more times. J is TRBJ1-2 and V is TRBV20-1; 9 positions match TRBD1. This CDR3 spans 15 amino acids. Germline values: CDR1 DFQATT, CDR2 SNEGSKA (reference sequence). V was clipped by 8 bases and J by 5 bases; unmatched bases: 15. In nucleotides, the CDR3 is TGCAGTACCAGGGGTTCGGGACAGGGACGTTATGGCTACACCTTC. Encoded protein: CSTRGSGQGRYGYTF.

This clonotype has ten or more counts. V gene TRBV5-1 combines with J gene TRBJ2-7; D unresolved. V shed 4 bases and J shed 3 bases, with 20 bases lying between them. The CDR3 spans 16 residues. Germline-derived CDR1 and CDR2 are SGHRS and YFSETQ. The DNA of the CDR3 is TGCGCCAGCAGCCCTCATATTCGACCGGAACGCTACGAGCAGTACGTC. Encoded protein: CASSPHIRPERYEQYV.

V is TRBV5-1 and J is TRBJ2-1; TRBD2 matches at 12 bases. Unmatched junction bases numbered 8, after V lost 3 bases and J lost 7 bases. The CDR3 spans 16 residues. The germline gives CDR1 SGHRS, CDR2 YFSETQ. CDR3 in amino acids: CASSWLAGGPANEQFF. The CDR3 nucleotides are TGCGCCAGCAGCTGGCTAGCGGGGGGGCCTGCGAATGAGCAGTTCTTC.

Ten or more counts support this clonotype. The V and J genes are TRBV20-1 and TRBJ1-2; D is undetermined. CDR3 length equals 13 residues. Germline loops: CDR1 DFQATT, CDR2 SNEGSKA (reference sequence). Trimming removed 0 bases from V and 6 bases from J, with 11 bases in between. CDR3 sequence: CSARDPFGDGYTF. In nucleotides, the CDR3 is TGCAGTGCTAGAGATCCATTTGGTGATGGCTACACCTTC.

The sample holds many counts of this clonotype. The chain employs TRBV5-1 and TRBJ2-3; TRBD1 agrees at 7 bases. Trimming took 4 bases from V and 4 from J; bases not matched to a gene: 12. The CDR3 extends over 16 amino acids. CDR1 is SGHRS, CDR2 YFSETQ, per germline. Here the CDR3 reads CASSTQTGKTADTQYF. Here the CDR3 DNA reads TGCGCCAGCAGCACCCAGACAGGGAAGACGGCAGATACGCAGTATTTT. Full variable domain (remainder filled in from reference TRBV5-1 and TRBJ2-3): KAGVTQTPRYLIKTRGQQVTLSCSPISGHRSVSWYQQTPGQGLQFLFEYFSETQRNKGNFPGRFSGRQFSNSRSEMNVSTLELGDSALYLCASSTQTGKTADTQYFGPGTRLTVL.

The V and J genes are TRBV3-1 and TRBJ2-3, with 8 bases matching TRBD2. This CDR3 is 18 amino acids long. V trimming: 0 bases; J trimming: 2 bases; junction bases outside the gene matches: 10. Germline-derived CDR1 and CDR2 are LGHDT and YNNKEL (reference sequence). CDR3 nucleotide sequence: TGTGCCAGCAGCCAAGATTATTCCGCGGGGGGATTCACAGATACGCAGTATTTT. Its translation: CASSQDYSAGGFTDTQYF.

This clonotype showed up many times. The V call is TRBV11-2, the J call TRBJ2-3; tentative D call: TRBD1 (6 bases). Germline V lookup: CDR1 SGHAT, CDR2 FQNNGV. Trimming took off 5 bases at V and 4 bases at J, with 19 bases between the two ends. The CDR3 runs 16 residues. CDR3 sequence reads: CASSPNGARGSDTQYF. As DNA, the CDR3 is TGTGCCAGCAGCCCCAATGGGGCCAGGGGTTCAGATACGCAGTATTTT. Drawing the rest from reference TRBV11-2 and TRBJ2-3, the complete variable domain is EAGVAQSPRYKIIEKRQSVAFWCNPISGHATLYWYQQILGQGPKLLIQFQNNGVVDDSQLPKDRFSAERLKGVDSTLKIQPAKLEDSAVYLCASSPNGARGSDTQYFGPGTRLTVL.